The T cell receptor (beta chain) described here comes from a study of cytomegalovirus exposure and HLA in healthy donors. In its sample, this clone was seen once. Its antigen is undetermined. Regarding the study as a whole: As a later analysis revealed, the rate of TCR association differed by HLA locus, with DRB1 most and HLA-C fewest.

V lost 2 bases and J lost 5, with 11 bases in between. The germline V gene encodes CDR1 MNHEY and CDR2 SVGAGI. The CDR3 consists of 14 residues. PCR involved 60 Vbeta and 13 Jbeta primers. The repertoire was sequenced with immunoSEQ multiplex PCR; TCRdb's copy has only in-frame clones and lacks some. The sample shows 100,000 to 150,000 clones, 75% to 85% of them seen only once. The sequencing sample was made of PBMCs. This clonotype was obtained from a woman aged 35 to 49 in good health and CMV-seropositive. The rearrangement joins TRBV6-5 to TRBJ2-3; a possible D gene is TRBD1 (6 bases). The CDR3 sequence: CASSYTGFGDTQYF. In DNA, the CDR3 is TGTGCCAGCAGTTACACAGGGTTTGGAGATACGCAGTATTTT.